The next 14 T cell receptor beta chains were all read from a single sample in a study of shared clonotypes between healthy human individuals. The data were produced by immunoSEQ multiplex PCR, yet TCRdb's version contains in-frame clones alone and is incomplete. The sample records about 110,000 clones, around 71% being singletons. The material sequenced was memory CD8+ T cells sorted from blood. Stated subset: CD45RO+ cells pooled with CCR7-negative TemRA cells. Receptors were obtained from a woman in her 30s in good health.

On this clone: The conserved final phenylalanine or tryptophan is absent from the CDR3, which likely points to a read error. The DNA is omitted, as the CDR3 cannot be located on it reliably, and the CDR3 follows TCRdb's listing. The chain couples TRBV6-4 to TRBJ2-7. Germline V gene data show CDR1 as MRHNA and CDR2 as SNTAGT. Including both end residues, the CDR3 is 14 amino acids long. The CDR3 protein is CASSEGRQKSKALG.

The chain combines TRBV4-2 with TRBJ2-7; D gene ambiguous. Trimming removed 5 bases at V and 3 bases at J, with 11 bases between. The CDR3 totals 13 residues. Germline V gene sequence: CDR1 LGHNA, CDR2 YNFKEQ. CDR3 residues: CASSLGPNYEQYF. CDR3 nucleotides: TGTGCCAGCAGCTTAGGACCGAACTACGAGCAGTACTTC.

This CDR3 is CASSLYRVHYEQYF. CDR3 nucleotide sequence: TGTGCCAGCAGCTTATACAGGGTTCACTACGAGCAGTACTTC. The chain couples TRBV11-2 to TRBJ2-7, with D possibly matching TRBD1 (6 bases). Germline V gives CDR1 SGHAT, CDR2 FQNNGV. The CDR3 runs to 14 residues. V was shortened by 2 bases and J by 3 bases, with 11 bases between the two germline ends.

The rearrangement joins TRBV29-1 to TRBJ1-2; tentatively, D is TRBD1 (5 bases). The CDR3 covers 15 residues. The V end was cut by 1 base, the J end by 2 bases, with 14 bases between. Germline V gene sequence: CDR1 SQVTM, CDR2 ANQGSEA. CDR3 residues: CSVEASSGGNYGYTF. The DNA for the CDR3 is TGCAGCGTTGAAGCTTCAAGCGGGGGGAACTATGGCTACACCTTC. Using reference TRBV29-1 and TRBJ1-2 for the parts outside the CDR3, the full variable domain is SAVISQKPSRDICQRGTSLTIQCQVDSQVTMMFWYRQQPGQSLTLIATANQGSEATYESGFVIDKFPISRPNLTFSTLTVSNMSPEDSSIYLCSVEASSGGNYGYTFGSGTRLTVV.

The V gene is TRBV7-8, the J gene TRBJ2-3, with a weak D call TRBD2 (6 bases). This CDR3 is 16 amino acids long. CDR1 and CDR2 (germline): SGHVS, FQNEAQ. The V end was cut by 7 bases, the J end by 4 bases, with 21 bases between. CDR3 sequence (DNA): TGTGCCAGCATCCCGGGGGTCCCGGGGGTCCCAGATACGCAGTATTTT. Protein: CASIPGVPGVPDTQYF.

The chain recombines TRBV4-1 with TRBJ1-1, with 7 bases matching TRBD1. The CDR3 is 15 amino acids. V shed 0 bases, J shed 3 bases, and the junction held 4 bases outside the gene matches. CDR1 is MGHRA and CDR2 is YSYEKL in the germline V gene. CDR3 nucleotides: TGCGCCAGCAGCCAAGAGTCCGGGACAGACACTGAAGCTTTCTTT. Encoded protein: CASSQESGTDTEAFF.

On this clone itself: This likely came from a read error, as a far larger clone is one base away. The rearrangement joins TRBV6-6 to TRBJ2-6; D gene unclear. Germline-derived CDR1 and CDR2 are MNHNY and SVGAGI (reference sequence). The CDR3 covers 14 residues. Trimming took 2 bases from V and 0 from J, leaving 2 bases between them. CDR3 residues: CASSYNSGANVLTF. The CDR3, as DNA: TGTGCCAGCAGTTACAACTCTGGGGCCAACGTCCTGACTTTC.

The chain combines TRBV19 with TRBJ1-1, with D hard to call. The CDR3 consists of 13 residues. From germline, CDR1 is LNHDA and CDR2 SQIVND (reference sequence). V was clipped by 5 bases and J by 6 bases, with 13 bases between them. The CDR3 here is CASSPEASAEAFF. CDR3 sequence (DNA): TGTGCCAGTAGTCCAGAGGCGAGCGCTGAAGCTTTCTTT.

The V call is TRBV18, the J call TRBJ1-1; D might be TRBD1 (6 bases). Germline V lookup: CDR1 KGHSH, CDR2 LQKENI. V gave up 0 bases and J gave up 1 base, with 12 bases separating them. This CDR3 region has 16 residues. CDR3 bases: TGTGCCAGCTCACCACCATCGGGACAACCGAACACTGAAGCTTTCTTT. Amino acid sequence: CASSPPSGQPNTEAFF.

The chain employs TRBV25-1 and TRBJ2-5; D might be TRBD1 (6 bases). V shed 11 bases and J shed 4 bases, with 14 bases lying between them. Per germline, CDR1 MGHDK and CDR2 SYGVNS. The CDR3 sequence is 12 residues long. The CDR3 sequence: CAVRGRGETQYF. The CDR3 DNA reads TGTGCCGTAAGGGGCAGGGGAGAGACCCAGTACTTC.

This clone was picked up a small number of times. Compared with germline, one end of the junction differs, possibly owing to a read error. The chain joins TRBV10-1 to TRBJ2-3; 8 bases match TRBD1. The V gene's germline CDR1 is WNHNN and CDR2 SYGVQD (reference sequence). The CDR3 is made up of 12 amino acids. For the CDR3, the DNA is TGCGCCAGCAGTGAGTCCGGGGACAGGCGGCATTTT. This sequence encodes CASSESGDRRHF.

This clone was counted only a few times. This chain connects TRBV4-2 to TRBJ2-7; 9 nucleotides agree with TRBD2. The CDR3 has 14 residues. CDR1 LGHNA and CDR2 YNFKEQ come from the germline V gene. The V gene end was trimmed by 3 bases and the J gene end by 5 bases; junction bases not matched to a gene: 5. The CDR3 coding sequence is TGTGCCAGCAGCCAGATGGGCGGGGGGGACGAGCAGTACTTC. It translates to CASSQMGGGDEQYF.

This clone came up a few times. This chain uses TRBV28 with TRBJ2-7, with D unresolved. The CDR3 runs 11 residues. Germline lookup yields CDR1 MDHEN and CDR2 SYDVKM. Here the CDR3 DNA reads TGTGCGAGTCAGGATACCTACGAGCAGTACTTC. Translating it yields CASQDTYEQYF. The full variable domain, its missing parts supplied by reference TRBV28 and TRBJ2-7, is DVKVTQSSRYLVKRTGEKVFLECVQDMDHENMFWYRQDPGLGLRLIYFSYDVKMKEKGDIPEGYSVSREKKERFSLILESASTNQTSMYLCASQDTYEQYFGPGTRLTVT.

There are many counts of this clone. The chain employs TRBV6-1 and TRBJ1-1, with D possibly matching TRBD1 (5 bases). Germline assignment: CDR1 MNHNS and CDR2 SASEGT. The V end was cut by 7 bases, the J end by 8 bases, with 20 bases between. CDR3 size: 14 residues. The CDR3 loop is CASKARGLDIEAFF. The DNA of the CDR3 is TGTGCCAGCAAGGCACGGGGCCTTGATATAGAAGCTTTCTTT.